These 14 T cell receptor beta chains originate from one sample sequenced in a study of cytomegalovirus exposure and HLA in healthy donors. PCR amplification relied on 60 Vbeta primers (plus 13 Jbeta primers). Generated by immunoSEQ multiplex PCR, the TCRdb table keeps only in-frame clones and is missing some. Recorded for this sample: 130,000 or so clones. The sequencing sample was made of PBMCs. All receptors come from a woman younger than 30 in good health and CMV-seronegative.

The CDR3 coding sequence is TGTGCCAGCAGCCACCCGACAGGGATACCGAACACTGAAGCTTTCTTT. Translated, it gives CASSHPTGIPNTEAFF. This chain links TRBV14 with TRBJ1-1; TRBD1 matches at 7 bases. The CDR3 totals 16 residues. The V gene end was trimmed by 3 bases and the J gene end by 1 base; junction bases not matched to a gene: 8. From germline, CDR1 is SGHDN and CDR2 FVKESK.

On this clone itself: Other DNA sequences in the sample encode the same CDR3. The genes are TRBV28 and TRBJ1-3; D unresolved. The CDR3 is made up of 14 amino acids. CDR1 is MDHEN, CDR2 SYDVKM, per germline. The ends were cut back, 8 bases at V and 0 bases at J, with 11 bases in the middle. CDR3 coding DNA: TGTGCCAGCCGGTGGAGACTCTCTGGAAACACCATATATTTT. The encoded protein is CASRWRLSGNTIYF.

V and J are TRBV7-9 and TRBJ2-5; the D is unclear. Per germline, CDR1 SEHNR and CDR2 FQNEAQ (reference sequence). V was cut by 1 base and J by 4 bases, with 4 bases left in between. This CDR3 spans 12 amino acids. The CDR3 DNA follows: TGTGCCAGCAGCTTAGACAGAGAGACCCAGTACTTC. Translating gives CASSLDRETQYF. Based on the CDR3 plus reference TRBV7-9 and TRBJ2-5, the full variable domain is DTGVSQNPRHKITKRGQNVTFRCDPISEHNRLYWYRQTLGQGPEFLTYFQNEAQLEKSRLLSDRFSAERPKGSFSTLEIQRTEQGDSAMYLCASSLDRETQYFGPGTRLLVL.

The CDR3 here is CASSQQGVQETQYF. For the CDR3, the DNA is TGTGCCAGCAGCCAACAGGGGGTCCAAGAGACCCAGTACTTC. The chain recombines TRBV7-3 with TRBJ2-5, with 8 bases fitting TRBD1. CDR3 size: 14 residues. Per the germline V gene, CDR1 is SGHTA and CDR2 is FQGTGA. Germline trimming cut 5 bases from V and 1 base from J; bases unmatched to any gene: 3.

V usage is TRBV6-6 and J usage is TRBJ2-7; TRBD2 aligns across 12 bases. V dropped 0 bases and J dropped 7; count of bases not matched to a gene: 7. Germline-derived CDR1 and CDR2 are MNHNY and SVGAGI (reference sequence). The CDR3 sequence is 16 residues long. The CDR3 coding sequence is TGTGCCAGCAGTTACTCTTTGACTAGCGGGAGTGGAGAGCAGTACGTC. Protein sequence: CASSYSLTSGSGEQYV.

The chain is built from TRBV6-1 and TRBJ1-6; maybe TRBD1 (5 bases). Trimming cost V 1 base and J 6 bases, with 10 bases left between them. The CDR3 loop spans 15 amino acids. Germline CDR1 and CDR2: MNHNS and SASEGT. The DNA of the CDR3 is TGTGCCAGCAGTGAAGTGGAAGGGGTTAATTCACCCCTCCACTTT. It codes for CASSEVEGVNSPLHF.

The CDR3 sequence is CASSPSTGDYTF. The CDR3 bases are TGTGCCAGCAGTCCCTCGACAGGCGACTACACCTTC. The chain couples TRBV6-5 to TRBJ1-2; perhaps TRBD1 as D (6 bases). The germline V gene has CDR1 MNHEY and CDR2 SVGAGI. The germline V and J ends were trimmed by 5 bases and 10 bases, with 14 bases remaining between them. The CDR3 sequence is 12 residues long.

The V call is TRBV4-1, the J call TRBJ2-6; unclear D gene. The CDR3 sequence is 14 residues long. V dropped 7 bases and J dropped 4 bases, with 11 bases sitting between them. Germline V gene lookup returns CDR1 MGHRA and CDR2 YSYEKL. CDR3 region: CASTTSAGANVLTF. CDR3 nucleotide sequence: TGCGCCAGCACCACAAGCGCCGGGGCCAACGTCCTGACTTTC.

The V gene is TRBV18, the J gene TRBJ1-2, with 7 bases that match TRBD1. Unmatched junction bases numbered 6, after V lost 2 bases and J lost 0 bases. The CDR3 sequence is 16 residues long. The germline V gene has CDR1 KGHSH and CDR2 LQKENI. The DNA of the CDR3 is TGTGCCAGCTCACCATCAACAGGGGTCACTAACTATGGCTACACCTTC. This gives the protein CASSPSTGVTNYGYTF.

This chain joins TRBV9 and TRBJ2-5; D not certain. Germline assignment: CDR1 SGDLS and CDR2 YYNGEE. CDR3 length: 13 residues. Trimming took off 0 bases at V and 3 bases at J, with 6 bases between the two ends. CDR3 protein: CASSVGAEETQYF. In nucleotides, the CDR3 is TGTGCCAGCAGCGTAGGGGCAGAAGAGACCCAGTACTTC.

The chain couples TRBV9 to TRBJ2-6; TRBD1 agrees at 7 bases. Germline-derived CDR1 and CDR2 are SGDLS and YYNGEE. This CDR3 is 15 amino acids long. V lost 3 bases to trimming and J lost 8 bases; unmatched junction nucleotides: 8. The DNA for the CDR3 is TGTGCCAGCAGCGCCAGCTCGACAGGGCCCAACGTCCTGACTTTC. Encoded protein: CASSASSTGPNVLTF.

Note on this clone: Other nucleotide sequences in the sample specify the same CDR3. This sequence joins TRBV10-3 and TRBJ2-7; D is unclear. Trimming removed 8 bases at V and 0 bases at J, with 17 bases between. Per the germline V gene, CDR1 is ENHRY and CDR2 is SYGVKD. The length of the CDR3 is 15 residues. In nucleotides, the CDR3 is TGTGCCATCGGGCGAGACCCCTTAAGCTCCTACGAGCAGTACGTC. This translates into CAIGRDPLSSYEQYV.

V usage is TRBV10-3 and J usage is TRBJ2-5; D might be TRBD2 (5 bases). The J call is doubtful: the DNA matches TRBJ2-7 better. Germline V gene data show CDR1 as ENHRY and CDR2 as SYGVKD. The CDR3 is 15 amino acids. CDR3 protein: CAISDPSTPAYEQYF. The CDR3 DNA is TGTGCCATCAGTGATCCTAGCACGCCAGCCTACGAGCAGTACTTC.

J is TRBJ1-1 and V is TRBV11-3; 8 positions match TRBD1. The CDR3 totals 15 residues. Trimming cost V 4 bases and J 4 bases; bases outside gene matches: 8. Germline loops: CDR1 SGHNT, CDR2 YENEEA. CDR3 nucleotide sequence: TGTGCCAGCAGCTCCCAGGGGGCGCTGAGCACTGAAGCTTTCTTT. The encoded protein is CASSSQGALSTEAFF.